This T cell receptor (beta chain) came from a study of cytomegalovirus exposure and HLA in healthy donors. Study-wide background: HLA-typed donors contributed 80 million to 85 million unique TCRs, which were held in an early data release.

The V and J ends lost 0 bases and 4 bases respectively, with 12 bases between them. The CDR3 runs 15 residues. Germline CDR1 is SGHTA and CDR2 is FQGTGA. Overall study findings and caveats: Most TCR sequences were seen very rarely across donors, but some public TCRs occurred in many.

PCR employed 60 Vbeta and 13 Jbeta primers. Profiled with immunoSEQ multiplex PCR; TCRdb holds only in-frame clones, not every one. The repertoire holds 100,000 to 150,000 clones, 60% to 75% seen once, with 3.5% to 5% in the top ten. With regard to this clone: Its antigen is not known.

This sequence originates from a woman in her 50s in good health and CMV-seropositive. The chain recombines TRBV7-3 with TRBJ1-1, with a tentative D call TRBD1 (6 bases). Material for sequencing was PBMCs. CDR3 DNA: TGTGCCAGCAGCTTAACGGGGGAGGGGGGCACTGAAGCTTTCTTT. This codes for CASSLTGEGGTEAFF.